This T cell receptor beta chain was obtained from a study of OX40 agonist ivuxolimab in advanced cancers. Germline V lookup: CDR1 ENHRY, CDR2 SYGVKD. The CDR3 sequence is 12 residues long. V lost 2 bases, J lost 5 bases, and 6 bases lay in between. The data were produced by immunoSEQ multiplex PCR, yet TCRdb's version contains in-frame clones alone and is incomplete. The sample has roughly 53,000 clones; 65% to 85% are singletons. The source of this sequence is an adult with an advanced solid tumor such as melanoma, head and neck, liver or kidney cancer. The chain joins TRBV10-3 to TRBJ1-2; D gene unclear. Material: CD4+ or CD8+ T cells sorted from blood, obtained in a trial of the OX40 agonist ivuxolimab. The CDR3 protein is CAISENGYGYTF. In DNA, the CDR3 is TGTGCCATCAGTGAGAATGGGTATGGCTACACCTTC.